This TCR beta chain was found in a study of cytomegalovirus exposure and HLA in healthy donors. This PCR relied on a set of 60 Vbeta primers and 13 Jbeta primers. Profiling relied on immunoSEQ multiplex PCR, and the TCRdb table lists in-frame clones only, not all of them. Of some 120,000 clones in the sample, roughly 80% were seen once. Of note for this clone: Its antigen is currently unknown.

The length of the CDR3 is 15 residues. Germline values: CDR1 SGHTA, CDR2 FQGNSA. V lost 1 base and J lost 2, with 12 bases in between. Study-wide findings and caveats: A classifier reportedly called cytomegalovirus status with high sensitivity and specificity.

The sample comprised PBMCs. This chain joins TRBV7-2 and TRBJ2-7; D possibly corresponds to TRBD2 (5 bases). This sequence was found in a young man in good health and CMV-seropositive. CDR3 residues: CASSLGSSSAYEQYF. The CDR3 DNA reads TGTGCCAGCAGCTTAGGTTCTAGCTCTGCCTACGAGCAGTACTTC.